This is a list of T cell receptor beta chains from one sample in a study of T cell responses to AZD1222 COVID-19 vaccine. Profiling relied on immunoSEQ multiplex PCR, and the TCRdb table lists in-frame clones only, not all of them. The repertoire includes under 120,000 clones, about 94% of them detected once, and approximately 2.2% sits in the top ten. Specimen: peripheral blood, collected on day 0 of AZD1222 vaccination. Every receptor here comes from an adult in good health. CDR3s include the opening cysteine and the closing phenylalanine or tryptophan. Size is omitted from some rows. Given values are once, few, many or a class for expanded clones.

CDR3 protein	CDR3 length	clone size	V gene
CASSLSMEGFYEQYF	15	NA	TRBV27
CASSIAPTGAGLADTQYF	18	NA	TRBV19
CASSYSMHDNEKLFF	15	once	TRBV6-5
CASRASGADYNEQFF	15	NA	TRBV5-1
CASSYSRGGSEAFF	14	NA	TRBV6-2/TRBV6-3
CASSLASGQYF	11	NA	TRBV28
CASSVQVSTEAFF	13	NA	TRBV12-3/TRBV12-4
CASRPGQGSPWTGELFF	17	once	TRBV7-9
CASSLRLPLAGGRETQYF	18	NA	TRBV7-7
CASSLDLKFTNTEAFF	16	once	TRBV5-1
CASSLVVPGARAFF	14	NA	TRBV5-4
CASSEALGSREKLFF	15	NA	TRBV2
CASSYRQVGREAFF	14	NA	TRBV5-8
CASSTRGAGELFF	13	NA	TRBV7-2
CASSRSLSGNTIYF	14	NA	TRBV7-2
CASSLDFKTINEQFF	15	NA	TRBV11-2
CASSLGTVNTEAFF	14	NA	TRBV4-3
CSAFGTATEAFF	12	NA	TRBV29-1